The entry below describes one T cell receptor beta chain. Its antigen target is currently unknown. No quality values exist for individual bases; no much larger clone is one base distant. V trim: 0 bases; J trim: 7 bases; unmatched bases: 4. Reading the germline V gene gives CDR1 SGHVS and CDR2 FNYEAQ. The CDR3 covers 15 residues, taking in both the cysteine and the phenylalanine. This entry keeps only the CDR3 DNA: 45 bases, framed from base 1. Another Seattle source contributed samples from volunteer blood donors who had recovered from COVID-19. The collaborating institutions used their own protocols to collect whole blood in K2EDTA tubes. For TCRbeta analysis, collaborators shipped samples in one of three forms: frozen whole blood, isolated PBMCs, or DNA extracted from either of those sample types. The data derive from a study of blood T cell repertoires in COVID-19 (dated by TCRdb to 2018 to 2021). Study-level background: The collaborator samples originated in the United States, Italy and Spain and spanned the acute and convalescent phases of COVID-19. Subjects who had been exposed to COVID-19, were actively infected with it, or had recovered from it provided the deeply sampled blood TCRbeta repertoires that made up the dataset. The material from the prospective study consisted of cDNA or gDNA derived from T cells, B-cell-depleted T cells, or PBMCs. Samples were obtained from the ongoing ImmuneRACE study (first 160 participants) and from 1,254 subjects provided by 6 global collaborators. Where available, HLA class I and class II types were obtained from metadata supplied by the sample provider rather than from assay-based typing. The repertoires were released in a freely available public database meant as a resource for research on the immune response to SARS-CoV-2. A de-identified subject ID, COVID-19 status, age in years and sex were almost always included in the sample metadata. The study at large found these results: The amount of clinical and demographic metadata varied by source and participant and was provided uncurated.

The immunoSEQ Assay, a bias-controlled multiplex PCR, was used to amplify TCRbeta CDR3 regions from genomic DNA. The study's processing was this. The number of nucleated cells in each sample was estimated from the amplification of reference gene primers within the assay. To quantify the absolute abundance of each unique TCRbeta CDR3 rearrangement, sequence reads were collapsed and filtered. For each sample, productive Simpson clonality was calculated by taking the square root of Simpson's diversity index across productive rearrangements. TCRdb's version of the immuneACCESS table is confined to in-frame rearrangements and falls short of the full clone set. An unresolved V gene accounts for under half of the shortfall where checked; the remainder is of unknown origin. V, J and clone size were drawn from that table, and D and trimming were deduced from the DNA. The sample records hundreds of thousands of clones, around 88% of which are singletons. The ten largest clones take up around 2.1% of the sample.

Sequencing was carried out using peripheral blood. The chain was built from TRBV7-6 and TRBJ1-4; the central 8 bases match TRBD1. This TCR came from a woman in her 30s who had recovered from COVID-19. The CDR3 region: CASSLAPTGVEKLFF. Here is the DNA: TGTGCCAGCAGCTTAGCACCGACAGGGGTTGAAAAACTGTTTTTT.